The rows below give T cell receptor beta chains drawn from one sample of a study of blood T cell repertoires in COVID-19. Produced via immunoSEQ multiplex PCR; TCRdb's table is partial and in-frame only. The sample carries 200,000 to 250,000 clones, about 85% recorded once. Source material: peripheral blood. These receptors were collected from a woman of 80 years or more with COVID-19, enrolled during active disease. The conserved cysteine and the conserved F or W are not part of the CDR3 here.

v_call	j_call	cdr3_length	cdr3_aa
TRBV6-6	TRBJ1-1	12	ASRSDRVNTEAF
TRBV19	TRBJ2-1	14	ASRAPLAGVSNEQF
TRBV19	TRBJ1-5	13	ASVTGGVSNQPQH
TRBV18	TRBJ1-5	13	ASSPLGGGNQPQH
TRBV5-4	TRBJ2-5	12	ASSRGRGKETQY
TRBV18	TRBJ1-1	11	ASSRREGTEAF
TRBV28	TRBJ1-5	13	ASSLGRGSNQPQH
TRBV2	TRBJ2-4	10	ASSGTSKMEY
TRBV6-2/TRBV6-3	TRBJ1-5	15	ASSYSKTQPSNQPQH
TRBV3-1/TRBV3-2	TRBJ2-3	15	ASRYETSGGPHRLQY
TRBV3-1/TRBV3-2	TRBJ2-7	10	ASSYDRNEQY
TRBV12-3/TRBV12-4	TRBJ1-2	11	ASSLAGTGAGT
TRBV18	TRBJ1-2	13	ASSPPNSPGYGYT
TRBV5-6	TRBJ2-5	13	ASSSRTVLGETQY
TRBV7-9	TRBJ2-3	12	ASSLTSATDTQY
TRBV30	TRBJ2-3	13	AWGQTGESTDTQY
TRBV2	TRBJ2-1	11	ASSSGGRGEQF
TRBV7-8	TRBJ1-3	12	ASSLASSGNTIY
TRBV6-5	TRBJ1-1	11	ASTGQGVTEAF
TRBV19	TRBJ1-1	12	ASSITGPGAEAF
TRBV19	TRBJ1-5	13	ASSMEQGRNQPQH
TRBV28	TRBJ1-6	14	ASSPSGQGYNSPLH
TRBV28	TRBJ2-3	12	ASRRDLDTDTQY
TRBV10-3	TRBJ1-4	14	AISDGQGTANEKLF
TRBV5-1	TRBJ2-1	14	ASSPGLAGLYNEQF
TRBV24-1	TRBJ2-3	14	ATSDPTGGATDTQY
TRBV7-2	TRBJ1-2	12	ASSLARTGYGYT
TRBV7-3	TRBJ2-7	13	ASSPGGTGTYEQY
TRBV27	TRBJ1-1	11	ASSRAGGREAF
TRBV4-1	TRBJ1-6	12	ASSQVQGGSPLH
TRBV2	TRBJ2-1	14	ATHSTPQGRYNEQF
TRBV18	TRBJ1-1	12	ASSPQGRNTEAF